The 7 T cell receptor beta chains listed next were all sequenced from one sample in a study of T cells after yellow fever vaccination (dated by TCRdb to about 2019). The method was 5' RACE. Reads for this sample came from an Illumina HiSeq 2500. TCRdb reprocessed the public reads (quality trimming at Q25 with fastp, clone calling with MiXCR) and kept in-frame beta chains. Each CDR3 protein gets just one entry, which takes the most common genes and DNA from the rows behind it. For this sample there are some 100,000 distinct CDR3 sequences; 8.9% appear just once. The top ten clonotypes cover around 16% of the sample. What the treatment or condition label conveys for this sample: live attenuated yellow fever vaccine strain. Sequencing used CD8+ T cells not binding an NS4B(214-222) dextramer, sorted from PBMCs, obtained approximately 15 days after the first yellow fever vaccination. Reading the label with the study, this specimen's cell subset or site is: NS4B epitope dextramer-negative CD8 T cells. These receptors were taken from a man aged 18 to 30 who received the YFV17D yellow fever vaccine.

The chain employs TRBV11-2 and TRBJ2-7; the D gene is possibly TRBD2 (6 bases). There are 14 residues in the CDR3. Between the trimmed V and J ends, which lost 1 base and 4 bases, there was a span of 11 bases. CDR1 and CDR2 from the germline V gene are SGHAT and FQNNGV. DNA of the CDR3: TGTGCCAGCAGCTTAGTTGGGACTTCGTACGAGCAGTACTTC. Its protein product is CASSLVGTSYEQYF.

This chain links TRBV20-1 with TRBJ1-6; D is undetermined. The CDR3 totals 16 residues. Trimming removed 3 bases from V and 6 bases from J, with 18 bases in between. The germline gives CDR1 DFQATT, CDR2 SNEGSKA (reference sequence). The CDR3, as DNA: TGCAGTGCTAGGGATACGGGCCTTCGTTTTAATTCACCCCTCCACTTT. Its translation: CSARDTGLRFNSPLHF.

The gene calls are TRBV5-1 and TRBJ2-3; 7 bases line up with TRBD1. Trimming at V came to 3 bases and at J to 4 bases, leaving 17 bases not matched to a gene. Per the germline V gene, CDR1 is SGHRS and CDR2 is YFSETQ. This CDR3 contains 18 residues. The CDR3 protein is CASSSDLYRGDWADTQYF. The CDR3 DNA sequence: TGCGCCAGCAGCTCTGACCTCTACAGGGGTGACTGGGCAGATACGCAGTATTTT.

This clonotype was picked up a small number of times. DNA for the CDR3: TGTGCCAGCAGCGTAGGGGGGGCTGAGCAGTTCTTC. Its translation: CASSVGGAEQFF. The V and J genes are TRBV9 and TRBJ2-1; tentatively, D is TRBD1 or TRBD2 (6 bases each). The CDR3 consists of 12 residues. Germline V CDR1 and CDR2: SGDLS, YYNGEE. Trimming cost V 0 bases and J 9 bases, with 7 bases left between them.

This clonotype was counted between two and nine times. This chain uses TRBV9 with TRBJ1-1; D is unclear. Trimming took 2 bases from V and 1 from J, leaving 9 bases between them. The CDR3 is 14 amino acids. The germline CDR1 and CDR2 sequences are SGDLS and YYNGEE. The CDR3 reads CASSVTAENTEAFF. As DNA, the CDR3 is TGTGCCAGCAGCGTGACCGCAGAGAACACTGAAGCTTTCTTT.

CDR3 in DNA: TGCAGTGCTGCCGACGGCCCTGGAAACACCATATATTTT. It codes for CSAADGPGNTIYF. The V gene is TRBV20-1, the J gene TRBJ1-3; no clear D. The CDR3 has 13 amino acids. Germline CDR1 and CDR2: DFQATT and SNEGSKA (reference sequence). V lost 5 bases and J 2 bases, leaving 10 bases between the germline ends.

This rearrangement joins TRBV30 to TRBJ2-3; 8 nucleotides agree with TRBD2. The J segment lost 0 bases and the V segment lost 2 bases, leaving 7 bases of the junction unmatched. Germline V gene data show CDR1 as GTSNPN and CDR2 as SVGIG (reference sequence). The CDR3 has 16 residues. The CDR3 coding sequence is TGTGCCTGGAGTTTAGGACTAGCATCTAGCACAGATACGCAGTATTTT. Translation gives CAWSLGLASSTDTQYF.